This T cell receptor (beta chain) was retrieved from a study of cytomegalovirus exposure and HLA in healthy donors. Background on the study: The 120 validation repertoires used the same platform as the approximately 670 first-cohort repertoires (as reported by a later analysis).

This table comes from immunoSEQ multiplex PCR, and its TCRdb copy is limited to in-frame clones, with some not included. The table includes 100,000 or so clones, around nine tenths detected once. From germline, CDR1 is SEHNR and CDR2 FQNEAQ (reference sequence). Trimming shortened V by 1 base and J by 1 base, and 7 bases separated the two germline ends. The CDR3 spans 14 residues. This clone has just one count. Antigen specificity is unknown. Study outcomes and limitations: While the bulk of TCR sequences proved rare, some public TCRs turned up in many donors. Associated with cytomegalovirus, according to the listing, were 150 to 200 TCR beta chains. Among the CMV-associated chains, three were confirmed in vitro as specific for CMV antigens.

The chain couples TRBV7-9 to TRBJ1-1; no definite D call. The sequencing sample was made of PBMCs. The receptor was derived from a woman aged 25 to 39 in good health and CMV-seronegative. The CDR3, as DNA: TGTGCCAGCAGCTTAGGAACAACGAACACTGAAGCTTTCTTT. It encodes CASSLGTTNTEAFF.